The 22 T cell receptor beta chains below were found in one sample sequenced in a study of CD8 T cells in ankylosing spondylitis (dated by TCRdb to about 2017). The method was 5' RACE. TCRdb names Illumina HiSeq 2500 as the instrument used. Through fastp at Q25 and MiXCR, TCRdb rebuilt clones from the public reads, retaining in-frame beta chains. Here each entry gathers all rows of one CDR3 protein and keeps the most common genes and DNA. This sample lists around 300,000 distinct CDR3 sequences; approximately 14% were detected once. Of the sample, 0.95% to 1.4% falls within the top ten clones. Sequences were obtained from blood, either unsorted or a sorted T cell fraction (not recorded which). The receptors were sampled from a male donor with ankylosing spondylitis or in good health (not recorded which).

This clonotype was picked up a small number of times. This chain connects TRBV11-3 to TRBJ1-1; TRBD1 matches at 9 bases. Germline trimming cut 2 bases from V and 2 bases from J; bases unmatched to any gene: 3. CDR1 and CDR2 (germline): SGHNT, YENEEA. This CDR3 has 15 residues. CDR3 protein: CASSLYTGGNTEAFF. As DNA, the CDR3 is TGTGCCAGCAGCTTATACACAGGGGGCAACACTGAAGCTTTCTTT.

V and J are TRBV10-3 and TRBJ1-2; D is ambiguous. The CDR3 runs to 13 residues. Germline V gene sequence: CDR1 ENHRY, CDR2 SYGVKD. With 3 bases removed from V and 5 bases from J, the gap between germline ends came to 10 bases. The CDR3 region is CAISDPTEYGYTF. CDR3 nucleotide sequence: TGTGCCATCAGTGACCCGACCGAGTATGGCTACACCTTC.

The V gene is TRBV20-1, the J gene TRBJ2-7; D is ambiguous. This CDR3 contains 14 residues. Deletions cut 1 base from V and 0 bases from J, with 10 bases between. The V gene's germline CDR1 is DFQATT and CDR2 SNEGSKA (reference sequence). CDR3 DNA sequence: TGCAGTGCTAGAGCGAAGCTCCCCTCCTACGAGCAGTACTTC. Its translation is CSARAKLPSYEQYF.

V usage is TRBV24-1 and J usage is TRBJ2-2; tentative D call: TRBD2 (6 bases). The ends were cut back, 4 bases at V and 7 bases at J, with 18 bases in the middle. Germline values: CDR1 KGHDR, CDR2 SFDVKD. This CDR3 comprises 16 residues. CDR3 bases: TGTGCCACCAGTGAATCCGGGGGTCCTAGGGTCGGGGAGCTGTTTTTT. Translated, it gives CATSESGGPRVGELFF.

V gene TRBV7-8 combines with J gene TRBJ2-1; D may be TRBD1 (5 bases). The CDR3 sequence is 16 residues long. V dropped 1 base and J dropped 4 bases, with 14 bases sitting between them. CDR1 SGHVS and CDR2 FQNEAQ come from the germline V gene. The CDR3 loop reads CASSLVRVLSYNEQFF. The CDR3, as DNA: TGTGCCAGCAGCTTAGTCAGGGTCCTTTCGTACAATGAGCAGTTCTTC.

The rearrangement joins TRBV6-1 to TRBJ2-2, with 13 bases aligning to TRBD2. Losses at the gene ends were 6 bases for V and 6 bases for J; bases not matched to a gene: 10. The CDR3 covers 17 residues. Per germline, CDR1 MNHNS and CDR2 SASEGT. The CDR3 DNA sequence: TGTGCCAGCAGCCTACCGGGACTAGCGGGGAGAGCCGGGGAGCTGTTTTTT. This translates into CASSLPGLAGRAGELFF.

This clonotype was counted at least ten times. CDR3 nucleotide sequence: TGCAGTGCTAGAGGTCGGACTAGCGACCGCACCGGGGAGCTGTTTTTT. Protein: CSARGRTSDRTGELFF. V and J are TRBV20-1 and TRBJ2-2; 9 bases agree with TRBD2. The germline V gene encodes CDR1 DFQATT and CDR2 SNEGSKA (reference sequence). The CDR3 contains 16 residues. With 1 base clipped from V and 4 bases from J, the junction kept 7 bases outside the gene matches.

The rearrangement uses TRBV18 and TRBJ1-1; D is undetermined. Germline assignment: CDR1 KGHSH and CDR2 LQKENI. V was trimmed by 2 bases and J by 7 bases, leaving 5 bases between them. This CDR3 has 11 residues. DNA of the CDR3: TGTGCCAGCTCACCAGTCTTTGAAGCTTTCTTT. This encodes CASSPVFEAFF. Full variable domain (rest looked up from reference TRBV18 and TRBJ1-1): NAGVMQNPRHLVRRRGQEARLRCSPMKGHSHVYWYRQLPEEGLKFMVYLQKENIIDESGMPKERFSAEFPKEGPSILRIQQVVRGDSAAYFCASSPVFEAFFGQGTRLTVV.

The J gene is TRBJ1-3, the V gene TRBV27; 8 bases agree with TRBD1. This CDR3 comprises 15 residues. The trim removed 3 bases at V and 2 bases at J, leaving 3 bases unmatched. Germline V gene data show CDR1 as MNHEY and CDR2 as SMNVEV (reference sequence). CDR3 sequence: CASSLDRAAGNTIYF. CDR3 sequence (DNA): TGTGCCAGCAGTTTGGACAGGGCTGCTGGAAACACCATATATTTT.

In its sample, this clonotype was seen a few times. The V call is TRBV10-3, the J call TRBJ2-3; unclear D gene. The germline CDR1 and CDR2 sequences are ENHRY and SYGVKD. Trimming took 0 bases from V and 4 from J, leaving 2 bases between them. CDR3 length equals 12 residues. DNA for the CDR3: TGTGCCATCAGTGAGTCGTCAGATACGCAGTATTTT. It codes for CAISESSDTQYF.

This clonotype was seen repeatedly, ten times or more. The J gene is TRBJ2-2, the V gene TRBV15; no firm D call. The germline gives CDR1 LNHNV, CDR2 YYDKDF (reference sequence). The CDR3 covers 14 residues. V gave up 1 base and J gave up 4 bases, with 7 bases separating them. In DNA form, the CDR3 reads TGTGCCACCAGCAGAGTTGAGAGCACCGGGGAGCTGTTTTTT. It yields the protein CATSRVESTGELFF.

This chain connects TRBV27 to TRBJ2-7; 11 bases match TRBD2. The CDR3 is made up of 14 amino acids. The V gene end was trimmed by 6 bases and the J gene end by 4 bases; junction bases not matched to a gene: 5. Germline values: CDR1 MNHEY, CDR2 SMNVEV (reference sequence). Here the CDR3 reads CASRTTSGVYEQYF. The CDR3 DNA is TGTGCCAGCAGAACGACTAGCGGGGTTTACGAGCAGTACTTC.

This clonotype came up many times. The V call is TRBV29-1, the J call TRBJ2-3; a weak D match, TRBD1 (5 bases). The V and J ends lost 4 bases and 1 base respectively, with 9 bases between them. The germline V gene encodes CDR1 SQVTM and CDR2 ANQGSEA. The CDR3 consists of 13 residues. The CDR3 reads CSVGSGRTDTQYF. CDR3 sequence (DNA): TGCAGCGTTGGTTCAGGGCGCACAGATACGCAGTATTTT.

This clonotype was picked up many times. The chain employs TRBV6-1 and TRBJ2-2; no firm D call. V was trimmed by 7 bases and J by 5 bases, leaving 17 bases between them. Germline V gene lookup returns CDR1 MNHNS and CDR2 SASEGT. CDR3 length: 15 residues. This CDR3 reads CASNTAPETTGELFF. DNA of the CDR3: TGTGCCAGCAATACGGCCCCCGAGACAACCGGGGAGCTGTTTTTT.

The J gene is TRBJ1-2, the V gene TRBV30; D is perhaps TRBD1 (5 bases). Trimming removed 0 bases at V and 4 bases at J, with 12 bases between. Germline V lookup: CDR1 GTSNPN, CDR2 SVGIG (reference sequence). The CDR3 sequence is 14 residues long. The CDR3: CAWSVSQGLYGYTF. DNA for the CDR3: TGTGCCTGGAGTGTCTCGCAGGGCCTCTATGGCTACACCTTC.

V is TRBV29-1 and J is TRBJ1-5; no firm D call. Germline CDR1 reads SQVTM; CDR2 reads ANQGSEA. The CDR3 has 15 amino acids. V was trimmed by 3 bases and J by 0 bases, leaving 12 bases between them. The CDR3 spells CSVDPAPDSNQPQHF. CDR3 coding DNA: TGCAGCGTTGATCCTGCGCCGGATAGCAATCAGCCCCAGCATTTT.

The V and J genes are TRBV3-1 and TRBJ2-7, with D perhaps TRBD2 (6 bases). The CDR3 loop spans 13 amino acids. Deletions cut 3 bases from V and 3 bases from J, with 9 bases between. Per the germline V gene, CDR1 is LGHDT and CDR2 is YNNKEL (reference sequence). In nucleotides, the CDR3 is TGTGCCAGCAGCCAGACTAGTGGCTACGAGCAGTACTTC. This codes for CASSQTSGYEQYF.

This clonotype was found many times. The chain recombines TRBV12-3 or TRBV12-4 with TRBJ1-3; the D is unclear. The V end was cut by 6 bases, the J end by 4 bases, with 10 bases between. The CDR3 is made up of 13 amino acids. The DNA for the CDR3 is TGTGCCAGCAGCAGAGGGTGGGGAAACACCATATATTTT. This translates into CASSRGWGNTIYF.

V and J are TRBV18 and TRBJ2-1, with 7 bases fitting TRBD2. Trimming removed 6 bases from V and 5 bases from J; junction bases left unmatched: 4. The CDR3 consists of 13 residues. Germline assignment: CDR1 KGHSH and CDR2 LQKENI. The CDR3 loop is CASSQTSHNEQFF. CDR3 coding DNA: TGTGCCAGCTCGCAGACTAGCCACAATGAGCAGTTCTTC.

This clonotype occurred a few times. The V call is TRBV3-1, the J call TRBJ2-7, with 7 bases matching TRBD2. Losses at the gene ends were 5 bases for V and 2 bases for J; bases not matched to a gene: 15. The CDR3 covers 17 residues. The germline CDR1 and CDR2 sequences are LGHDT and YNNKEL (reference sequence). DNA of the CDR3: TGTGCCAGCAGCTACCTCGAAAGTTGGGAGGGCCCCTACGAGCAGTACTTC. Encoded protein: CASSYLESWEGPYEQYF.

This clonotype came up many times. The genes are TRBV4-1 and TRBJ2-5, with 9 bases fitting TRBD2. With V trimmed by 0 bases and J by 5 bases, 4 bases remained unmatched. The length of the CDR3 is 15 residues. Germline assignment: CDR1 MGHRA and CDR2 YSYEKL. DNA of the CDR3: TGCGCCAGCAGCCAAGAGCGGGGGGGTAAGGAGACCCAGTACTTC. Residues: CASSQERGGKETQYF.

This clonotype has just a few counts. The CDR3 DNA reads TGTGCCAGCACCCCCGGCTCAACTCGGGAGACCCAGTACTTC. This encodes CASTPGSTRETQYF. This chain connects TRBV12-3 or TRBV12-4 to TRBJ2-5; D not certain. V lost 7 bases, J lost 5 bases, and 17 bases lay in between. The CDR3 has 14 residues.